Listed below are T cell receptor beta chains from one sample, sequenced in a study of blood T cell repertoires in COVID-19. Assay: immunoSEQ multiplex PCR; the TCRdb copy retains only in-frame clones and omits some. The profile shows 350,000 to 500,000 clones, 70% to 90% of them singletons. Sequencing was carried out using PBMCs or T cells enriched from blood (not recorded which). Receptors originate from a woman between 18 and 29 years old who had been exposed to COVID-19. The CDR3 runs from the conserved cysteine through the conserved F or W. D genes are given only for firm matches. Not every row has a clone size; where given, it reads once, few, many or a size class.

clone size,D gene,V gene,J gene,CDR3 protein,CDR3 DNA
.,TRBD2,TRBV7-9,TRBJ2-5,CASSFSGLGVGETQYF,TGTGCCAGCAGCTTTAGCGGGCTAGGCGTCGGGGAGACCCAGTACTTC
.,TRBD1,TRBV27,TRBJ2-7,CASSLFSLPGGEGEQYF,TGTGCCAGCAGTTTATTCAGCCTACCAGGGGGCGAAGGCGAGCAGTACTTC
.,TRBD1,TRBV24-1,TRBJ1-2,CATSEGQINYGYTF,TGTGCCACCAGTGAGGGACAGATTAACTATGGCTACACCTTC
once,.,TRBV7-6,TRBJ2-5,CASRPPAAAEETQYF,TGTGCCAGCAGACCCCCGGCCGCAGCGGAAGAGACCCAGTACTTC
.,TRBD1,TRBV28,TRBJ1-6,CASSSRGWSNSPLHF,TGTGCCAGCAGTTCCAGGGGGTGGAGTAATTCACCCCTCCACTTT
.,TRBD1,TRBV11-2,TRBJ2-7,CASSSGTGGYEQYF,TGTGCCAGCAGCTCCGGGACAGGGGGCTACGAGCAGTACTTC
.,.,TRBV7-3,TRBJ2-3,CASSPRGTDTQYF,TGTGCCAGCAGCCCTAGGGGGACAGATACGCAGTATTTT
.,.,TRBV19,TRBJ2-7,CASSIGTPEQYF,TGTGCCAGTAGTATTGGGACACCCGAGCAGTACTTC
.,TRBD2,TRBV28,TRBJ2-7,CASSWPRGAYEQYF,TGTGCCAGCAGTTGGCCGCGGGGGGCTTACGAGCAGTACTTC
few,.,TRBV27,TRBJ2-7,CASSSSSSYEQYF,TGTGCCAGCAGTTCAAGTAGCTCCTACGAGCAGTACTTC
.,TRBD1,TRBV7-3,TRBJ2-3,CASSLSGGGDTQYF,TGTGCCAGCAGCTTGTCAGGGGGCGGGGATACGCAGTATTTT
.,TRBD1,TRBV30,TRBJ2-7,CAWSVPTGAYEQYF,TGTGCCTGGAGTGTACCAACAGGGGCCTACGAGCAGTACTTC
.,.,TRBV5-8,TRBJ1-2,CASTAGLGGYTF,TGTGCCAGCACCGCAGGGTTAGGAGGCTACACCTTC
.,TRBD1,TRBV9,TRBJ1-4,CASSLHPRTGGIEKLFF,TGTGCCAGCAGCCTCCACCCCAGGACAGGGGGCATTGAAAAACTGTTTTTT
.,.,TRBV5-3,TRBJ2-5,CARSLCSKQETQYF,TGTGCCAGAAGCTTGTGTTCAAAACAAGAGACCCAGTACTTC
.,TRBD2,TRBV9,TRBJ2-1,CASSVGSLAGLTNEQFF,TGTGCCAGCAGCGTAGGAAGCCTAGCGGGGCTTACCAATGAGCAGTTCTTC
.,TRBD1,TRBV11-2,TRBJ1-6,CASSLAGGGYNSPLHF,TGTGCCAGCAGCTTAGCAGGGGGCGGGTATAATTCACCCCTCCACTTT
few,.,TRBV4-3,TRBJ2-1,CASSQEWSGGYNEQFF,TGCGCCAGCAGCCAAGAGTGGTCAGGAGGCTACAATGAGCAGTTCTTC
.,.,TRBV12-3/TRBV12-4,TRBJ2-3,CASRPLVVGPQYF,TGTGCCAGCAGGCCCTTAGTGGTTGGGCCGCAGTATTTT
few,TRBD1,TRBV23-1,TRBJ1-4,CASSGQGPNEKLFF,TGCGCCAGCAGCGGACAGGGCCCTAATGAAAAACTGTTTTTT
few,.,TRBV11-3,TRBJ1-2,CASSPRAGKGGYTF,TGTGCCAGCAGCCCCCGAGCCGGGAAGGGTGGCTACACCTTC
once,.,TRBV11-2,TRBJ2-7,CASSLARGSYEQYF,TGTGCCAGCAGCTTAGCCAGGGGCTCCTACGAGCAGTACTTC
.,.,TRBV11-2,TRBJ1-2,CASSLPGARGYTF,TGTGCCAGCAGCTTACCAGGGGCTCGTGGCTACACCTTC
.,.,TRBV5-1,TRBJ1-1,CASSLWGGTNEAFF,TGCGCCAGCAGCTTGTGGGGGGGCACGAATGAAGCTTTCTTT
.,.,TRBV7-2,TRBJ1-2,CASREDSLYGYTF,TGTGCCAGCAGGGAAGACAGTCTCTATGGCTACACCTTC
.,.,TRBV5-1,TRBJ2-7,CASYSTGAHEQYF,TGCGCCAGTTATTCAACAGGAGCCCACGAGCAGTACTTC
.,.,TRBV7-9,TRBJ2-7,CASSLPDRPYEQYF,TGTGCCAGCAGCTTACCGGACAGACCCTACGAGCAGTACTTC
few,TRBD1,TRBV27,TRBJ2-7,CASSPTGTGIPYEQYF,TGTGCCAGCAGTCCCACCGGGACAGGGATCCCCTACGAGCAGTACTTC
.,.,TRBV7-2,TRBJ1-2,CASSLGSSANYGYTF,TGTGCCAGCAGCTTAGGGTCGAGTGCTAACTATGGCTACACCTTC
.,TRBD1,TRBV6-4,TRBJ2-2,CASSRQPGTANTGELFF,TGTGCCAGCAGTCGGCAGCCCGGGACAGCGAACACCGGGGAGCTGTTTTTT
.,.,TRBV13,TRBJ1-5,CASSTGDQPQHF,TGTGCCAGCAGTACGGGGGATCAGCCCCAGCATTTT
once,.,TRBV7-8,TRBJ2-7,CASTVATDLYEQYF,TGTGCCAGCACTGTGGCCACAGATTTATACGAGCAGTACTTC
.,.,TRBV15,TRBJ2-2,CATSRPLQTTGTGELFF,TGTGCCACCAGCAGACCCCTTCAGACTACGGGAACCGGGGAGCTGTTTTTT
once,TRBD2,TRBV28,TRBJ2-7,CASSLVTSGRVSYEQYF,TGTGCCAGCAGTTTGGTGACTAGCGGGAGGGTGTCCTACGAGCAGTACTTC
.,.,TRBV11-2,TRBJ2-1,CASSLQGTSSYNEQFF,TGTGCCAGCAGCTTACAGGGGACCAGCTCCTACAATGAGCAGTTCTTC
.,TRBD1,TRBV5-1,TRBJ1-1,CASSLGTGGWGTEAFF,TGCGCCAGCAGCTTAGGGACAGGGGGCTGGGGCACTGAAGCTTTCTTT
.,.,TRBV15,TRBJ1-4,CATSRGESGNEKLFF,TGTGCCACCAGCAGAGGAGAGAGTGGTAATGAAAAACTGTTTTTT
.,TRBD2,TRBV7-9,TRBJ2-1,CASRIREGGPNEQFF,TGTGCCAGCAGGATACGGGAGGGCGGTCCAAATGAGCAGTTCTTC
.,TRBD1,TRBV19,TRBJ2-7,CASSMGQGAYEQYF,TGTGCCAGTAGTATGGGGCAGGGGGCCTACGAGCAGTACTTC
.,TRBD1,TRBV13,TRBJ2-3,CASSQTGAGITDTQYF,TGTGCCAGCAGCCAAACAGGGGCAGGGATCACAGATACGCAGTATTTT
.,.,TRBV28,TRBJ1-3,CASSQFSGNTIYF,TGTGCCAGCAGCCAATTCTCTGGAAACACCATATATTTT
once,.,TRBV4-1,TRBJ1-4,CASSQGAGANEKLFF,TGCGCCAGCAGCCAAGGGGCAGGGGCTAATGAAAAACTGTTTTTT
once,TRBD1,TRBV12-3/TRBV12-4,TRBJ1-2,CATRGQGKYGYTF,TGTGCCACCCGCGGACAGGGGAAGTATGGCTACACCTTC
.,.,TRBV5-8,TRBJ1-6,CASSLGTRGTHNSPLHF,TGTGCCAGCAGCTTGGGGACCCGAGGGACTCATAATTCACCCCTCCACTTT
.,.,TRBV28,TRBJ1-4,CASSSDSNEKLFF,TGTGCCAGCAGTTCAGACAGTAATGAAAAACTGTTTTTT
.,.,TRBV11-3,TRBJ2-3,CASSLDSRGADTQYF,TGTGCCAGCAGCTTAGATTCTAGGGGCGCAGATACGCAGTATTTT